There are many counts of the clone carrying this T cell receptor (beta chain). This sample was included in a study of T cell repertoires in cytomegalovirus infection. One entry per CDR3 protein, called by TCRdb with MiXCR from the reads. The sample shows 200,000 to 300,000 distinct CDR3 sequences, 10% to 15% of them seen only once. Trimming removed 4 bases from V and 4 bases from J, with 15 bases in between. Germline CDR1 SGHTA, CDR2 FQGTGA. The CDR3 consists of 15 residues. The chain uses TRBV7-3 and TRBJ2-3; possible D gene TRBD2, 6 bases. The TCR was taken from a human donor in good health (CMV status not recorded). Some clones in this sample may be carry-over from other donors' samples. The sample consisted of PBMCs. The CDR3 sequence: CASSSAGSGPDTQYF. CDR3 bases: TGTGCCAGCAGCTCGGCTGGTAGCGGACCAGATACGCAGTATTTT.